Below, 27 T cell receptor beta chains from the same sample are listed, as sequenced in a study of T cell clonality in common variable immunodeficiency. Profiled with immunoSEQ multiplex PCR; TCRdb holds only in-frame clones, not every one. The sample is made up of tens of thousands of clones, none counted only once. The sample was peripheral blood mononuclear cells. These receptors all stem from a person aged 18 to 75 in good health.

This clone appeared many times. Read sequence stops 3 residues before the CDR3 end, and the germline J gene provides the missing end. This chain joins TRBV5-1 and TRBJ2-7, with D tentatively TRBD2 (5 bases). The CDR3 has 17 residues. Germline loops: CDR1 SGHRS, CDR2 YFSETQ. With 0 bases removed from V and 0 bases from J, the gap between germline ends came to 16 bases. CDR3 region: CASSLGPEGRDSYEQYF. The CDR3 DNA, read in part, is TGCGCCAGCAGCTTGGGGCCCGAGGGCCGAGACTCCTACGAG.

This clone was counted at least ten times. Read data end 3 residues before the CDR3 end; the end is taken from the germline J gene. The chain carries TRBV5-6 and TRBJ2-5; 9 bases agree with TRBD1. The J segment lost 5 bases and the V segment lost 3 bases, leaving 8 bases of the junction unmatched. Germline loops: CDR1 SGHDT, CDR2 YYEEEE. The CDR3 sequence is 15 residues long. The sequenced part of the CDR3 DNA is TGTGCCAGCAGCTATAACGGACAGGGGTTGGAGACC. Translated, it gives CASSYNGQGLET. The entire CDR3 reads CASSYNGQGLETQYF.

In this sample, this clone turned up many times. The CDR3 extends 3 residues past the end of the read, so its final part is completed from the germline J gene. The chain uses TRBV4-1 and TRBJ1-2; D might be TRBD1 (6 bases). CDR3 size: 16 residues. V lost 0 bases and J lost 3, with 14 bases in between. Germline V lookup: CDR1 MGHRA, CDR2 YSYEKL. CDR3 DNA, as far as it was read: TGCGCCAGCAGCCAAGATGGAGGGGGTAGGGACTATGGC. Encoded protein: CASSQDGGGRDYG. Given in full, the CDR3 is CASSQDGGGRDYGYTF.

This clone showed up many times. From the germline J gene comes the end of the CDR3, since the read stops 3 residues before it. This chain connects TRBV2 to TRBJ2-5; 7 bases are shared with TRBD2. Germline V gene sequence: CDR1 SNHLY, CDR2 FYNNEI. This CDR3 comprises 15 residues. J lost 4 bases, V lost 4 bases, and 9 bases had no gene match. Partial CDR3 DNA: TGTGCCAGCAGTGTGGCTAGCGGATCCGGAGAGACC. It yields the protein CASSVASGSGET. The CDR3 in full is CASSVASGSGETQYF.

This clone counts as large. The read falls 3 residues short of the CDR3 end, and the missing part is taken from the germline J gene. Other DNA sequences in the same sample also yield this CDR3. The chain couples TRBV30 to TRBJ1-1; TRBD1 is a possible D gene (6 bases). Germline CDR1 and CDR2: GTSNPN and SVGIG (reference sequence). The length of the CDR3 is 13 residues. Trimming stripped 7 bases from V and 1 base from J, with 13 bases between. CDR3 protein: CALQETGNTEAFF. CDR3 DNA (partial): TGTGCCTTACAAGAGACAGGGAACACTGAA.

This clone has only a few counts. The read gets to within 3 residues of the CDR3 end, and the germline J gene fills in the rest. This rearrangement joins TRBV30 to TRBJ2-5; D not certain. The V gene lost 1 base and the J gene lost 5 bases, with 8 bases spanning the gap. CDR3 length: 12 amino acids. CDR1 and CDR2 from the germline V gene are GTSNPN and SVGIG (reference sequence). The CDR3 is CAWSDARETQYF. CDR3 DNA, as far as it was read: TGTGCCTGGAGTGACGCCCGGGAGACC.

This clone was counted at least ten times. The read falls 3 residues short of the CDR3 end, and the missing part is taken from the germline J gene. This rearrangement joins TRBV3-1 (or the pseudogene TRBV3-2) to TRBJ2-2; D not certain. CDR3 size: 15 residues. CDR1 and CDR2 (germline): LGHDT, YNNKEL (reference sequence). V lost 1 base and J 1 base, leaving 7 bases between the germline ends. The sequenced CDR3 bases are TGTGCCAGCAGCCAAGCGTCAGGGAACACCGGGGAG. Its protein product is CASSQASGNTGE. The CDR3, in full, reads CASSQASGNTGELFF.

This clone was seen repeatedly, ten times or more. The read falls 3 residues short of the CDR3 end, and the missing part is taken from the germline J gene. This chain joins TRBV2 and TRBJ1-6, with D unresolved. The CDR3 is 14 residues long. Germline V lookup: CDR1 SNHLY, CDR2 FYNNEI. Trimming left V 5 bases short and J 8 bases short, with 13 bases between. The CDR3 loop reads CASSLQSTYSPLHF. Incomplete CDR3 DNA: TGTGCCAGCAGTTTACAGTCAACATATTCACCC.

This clone was found many times. The read terminates 3 residues ahead of where the CDR3 ends, so the germline J gene completes it. This chain links TRBV5-6 with TRBJ1-2; 7 bases are a match to TRBD1. CDR3 length equals 12 residues. Germline CDR1 SGHDT, CDR2 YYEEEE. After removal of 4 bases from V and 6 bases from J, the junction contained 3 bases not matched to a gene. CDR3 region: CASSRTGDGYTF. The part of the CDR3 DNA that was read is TGTGCCAGCAGCAGAACAGGGGATGGC.

The table lists this clone with many counts. The read terminates 3 residues ahead of where the CDR3 ends, so the germline J gene completes it. This chain uses TRBV4-1 with TRBJ2-7, with 9 bases identical to TRBD2. The CDR3 contains 15 residues. The V and J ends lost 0 bases and 4 bases, in that order; junction bases with no gene match: 4. Per the germline V gene, CDR1 is MGHRA and CDR2 is YSYEKL. This chain's CDR3 is CASSQERLAVYEQYF. CDR3 bases read: TGCGCCAGCAGCCAAGAGAGACTAGCGGTGTACGAG.

This clone was detected ten times or more. The observed sequence ends 3 residues before the CDR3 terminus, with the missing tail filled in from the germline J gene. The chain uses TRBV6-2 or TRBV6-3 and TRBJ2-1; 8 nucleotides line up with TRBD2. This CDR3 is 16 amino acids long. V dropped 7 bases and J dropped 7; count of bases not matched to a gene: 15. CDR1 is MNHEY and CDR2 is SVGEGT in the germline V gene. CDR3 DNA (partial): TGTGCCAGCAAATTTCATCGGGCGGGGGGCGTTAATGAG. Its protein is CASKFHRAGGVNE. The whole CDR3 region reads CASKFHRAGGVNEQFF.

This clone was recorded at least ten times. The CDR3 goes on 3 residues after the read ends, and that part is filled in from the germline J gene. The V gene is TRBV10-3, the J gene TRBJ1-1; the match to TRBD1 covers 10 bases. After removal of 0 bases from V and 5 bases from J, the junction contained 3 bases not matched to a gene. The CDR3 runs 15 residues. Germline V lookup: CDR1 ENHRY, CDR2 SYGVKD. CDR3 loop: CAISESRTGGTEAFF. The part of the CDR3 DNA that was read is TGTGCCATCAGTGAGTCCCGGACAGGGGGAACTGAA.

This clone was recorded many times. Read coverage stops 3 residues before the CDR3 terminus; the germline J gene supplies the remainder. The V gene is TRBV4-2, the J gene TRBJ2-6; 12 positions match TRBD1. This CDR3 is built from 19 residues. The germline V gene has CDR1 LGHNA and CDR2 YNFKEQ. The trim removed 4 bases at V and 1 base at J, leaving 8 bases unmatched. CDR3 protein: CASSLPPGQGASGANVLTF. The CDR3 DNA, read in part, is TGTGCCAGCAGCCTACCCCCGGGACAGGGGGCTTCTGGGGCCAACGTC.

In its sample, this clone was seen many times. With a much larger clone just one base away, this may be a read error. The CDR3 end falls 3 residues outside the read, so it is completed with the germline J gene. V usage is TRBV5-6 and J usage is TRBJ2-3; D not certain. CDR3 length: 14 amino acids. Looked up from germline, CDR1 is SGHDT and CDR2 is YYEEEE. The CDR3 loop is CASSLGLMNQPQYF. The CDR3 bases that were read are TGTGCCAGCAGCTTGGGACTGATGAATCAGCCG.

This clone was observed many times. The CDR3 sequence: CASSPTSGRPEQYF. Incomplete CDR3 DNA: TGTGCCAGCAGTCCAACTAGCGGGCGCCCCGAG. This chain connects TRBV7-2 to TRBJ2-7; TRBD2 agrees at 9 bases. The CDR3 goes on 3 residues after the read ends, and that part is filled in from the germline J gene. Looked up from germline, CDR1 is SGHTA and CDR2 is FQGNSA. This CDR3 has 14 residues. Unmatched junction bases numbered 9, after V lost 6 bases and J lost 6 bases.

CDR3 loop: CSVRGNTQETQYF. Partial CDR3 DNA: TGCAGCGTTCGGGGGAACACCCAAGAGACC. The V call is TRBV29-1, the J call TRBJ2-5, with a possible D match to TRBD2 (6 bases). The read ends 3 residues early relative to the CDR3; the germline J gene fills the gap. V was clipped by 5 bases and J by 1 base, with 11 bases between them. This CDR3 region has 13 residues. Germline V gives CDR1 SQVTM, CDR2 ANQGSEA.

This clone was counted between two and nine times. The read comes to an end 3 residues before the CDR3 does, leaving the germline J gene to fill in the end. The chain has TRBV18 and TRBJ2-7, with D maybe TRBD1 (5 bases). The germline V and J ends were trimmed by 0 bases and 6 bases, with 9 bases remaining between them. Germline V gives CDR1 KGHSH, CDR2 LQKENI. The CDR3 extends over 13 amino acids. The CDR3 DNA, read in part, is TGTGCCAGCTCACCACCCCAGGGATTCGAG. It is translated as CASSPPQGFE. The whole CDR3 is CASSPPQGFEQYF.

Regarding this clone: The read finishes 3 residues shy of the CDR3 end, and the germline J gene is used to complete it. The rearrangement uses TRBV5-5 and TRBJ1-1; TRBD1 aligns across 7 bases. Germline loops: CDR1 SGHKS, CDR2 YYEKEE (reference sequence). The CDR3 extends over 12 amino acids. CDR3: CASSSGQPEAFF. Incomplete CDR3 DNA: TGTGCCAGCAGCTCGGGACAGCCGGAA.

This clone was recorded at least ten times. Sequencing ends 3 residues short of the CDR3 end; the germline J gene provides the rest. The chain combines TRBV5-5 with TRBJ1-2, with D tentatively TRBD1 (5 bases). This CDR3 is built from 15 residues. Trimming pared 4 bases from V and 1 base from J, leaving 14 bases between. Per the germline V gene, CDR1 is SGHKS and CDR2 is YYEKEE (reference sequence). The CDR3 spells CASSTTGLSNYGYTF. The covered CDR3 bases are TGTGCCAGCAGCACCACGGGACTGAGTAACTATGGC.

With regard to this clone: Being one base from a much bigger clone, this may be a read error. The read stops 3 residues short of the end of the CDR3; the missing end is completed from the germline J gene. The chain couples TRBV18 to TRBJ1-4; the D gene is possibly TRBD1 (5 bases). The germline gives CDR1 KGHSH, CDR2 LQKENI. The CDR3 runs to 15 residues. Partial CDR3 DNA: TGTGCCAGCTCACTCGGTTCTTCTGGGGCCAACGTA. The encoded protein is CASSLGSSGANV. The CDR3 in its entirety is CASSLGSSGANVLFF.

The table lists this clone with many counts. With the read ending 3 residues before the CDR3 end, the germline J gene is used to fill in that end. The rearrangement uses TRBV10-1 and TRBJ1-3; D uncertain. V lost 5 bases, J lost 6 bases, and 17 bases lay in between. The CDR3 runs 15 residues. From germline, CDR1 is WNHNN and CDR2 SYGVQD (reference sequence). This CDR3 is CASSNAQRPPNTIYF. The covered CDR3 bases are TGCGCCAGCAGTAATGCTCAGCGGCCACCAAACACC.

This clone was detected ten times or more. The CDR3 end is not reached by the read, which stops 3 residues before it; the germline J gene fills it in. The V gene is TRBV5-8, the J gene TRBJ1-4; 8 bases map to TRBD1. Germline values: CDR1 SGHTS, CDR2 YDEGEE. The CDR3 is 15 amino acids. The V segment lost 2 bases and the J segment 3 bases; nucleotides outside the gene matches: 3. CDR3 loop: CASSFPGQANEKLFF. Partial CDR3 DNA: TGTGCCAGCAGCTTCCCGGGACAGGCTAATGAAAAA.

Ten or more counts support this clone. Sequencing ends 3 residues short of the CDR3 end; the germline J gene provides the rest. This chain connects TRBV28 to TRBJ1-2; D is unclear. The ends were cut back, 1 base at V and 4 bases at J, with 16 bases in the middle. From germline, CDR1 is MDHEN and CDR2 SYDVKM. The CDR3 loop spans 16 amino acids. CDR3 DNA (partial): TGTGCCAGCAGTTTATCTAGGCTCCGGATTTCCTATGGC. This translates into CASSLSRLRISYG. The full-length CDR3 reads as CASSLSRLRISYGYTF.

This clone was seen at least ten times. The read halts 3 residues ahead of the CDR3 end, with the missing end drawn from the germline J gene. The chain is built from TRBV30 and TRBJ1-1; TRBD1 aligns across 9 bases. The germline V gene has CDR1 GTSNPN and CDR2 SVGIG (reference sequence). CDR3 length: 14 residues. V shed 5 bases and J 5 bases; nucleotides not matched to a gene: 9. The CDR3 sequence is CAWDGTGMGTEAFF. CDR3 DNA (partial): TGTGCCTGGGATGGGACAGGGATGGGAACTGAA. Filled out from reference TRBV30 and TRBJ1-1, the complete variable domain reads SQTIHQWPATLVQPVGSPLSLECTVEGTSNPNLYWYRQAAGRGLQLLFYSVGIGQISSEVPQNLSASRPQDRQFILSSKKLLLSDSGFYLCAWDGTGMGTEAFFGQGTRLTVV.

This clone came up many times. The read is 3 residues too short to cover the CDR3 end, so that end is filled in from the germline J gene. The chain uses TRBV12-3 or TRBV12-4 and TRBJ2-6; 12 positions agree with TRBD2. The CDR3 has 18 amino acids. Trimming removed 3 bases from V and 1 base from J; junction bases left unmatched: 4. The CDR3 sequence: CASSFPSGGASGANVLTF. The sequenced part of the CDR3 DNA is TGTGCCAGCAGTTTTCCTAGCGGGGGGGCGTCTGGGGCCAACGTC.

As concerns this clone: The read ends 3 residues early relative to the CDR3; the germline J gene fills the gap. The chain has TRBV18 and TRBJ2-4; TRBD1 might be the D (6 bases). The V gene's germline CDR1 is KGHSH and CDR2 LQKENI. The length of the CDR3 is 15 residues. CDR3 DNA (partial): TGTGCCAGCTCACCACTGGTCGCTCCTCAAGGGGGT. This gives the protein CASSPLVAPQGG. The full CDR3 protein reads CASSPLVAPQGGQYF.

This clone has at least ten counts. The read halts 3 residues ahead of the CDR3 end, with the missing end drawn from the germline J gene. The rearrangement joins TRBV28 to TRBJ2-7; 11 bases are a match to TRBD2. From germline, CDR1 is MDHEN and CDR2 SYDVKM. The CDR3 has 13 amino acids. Trimming took 7 bases from V and 4 from J; bases not matched to a gene: 3. CDR3 region: CASKTSGDYEQYF. CDR3 DNA, as far as it was read: TGTGCCAGCAAGACTAGCGGGGATTACGAG.